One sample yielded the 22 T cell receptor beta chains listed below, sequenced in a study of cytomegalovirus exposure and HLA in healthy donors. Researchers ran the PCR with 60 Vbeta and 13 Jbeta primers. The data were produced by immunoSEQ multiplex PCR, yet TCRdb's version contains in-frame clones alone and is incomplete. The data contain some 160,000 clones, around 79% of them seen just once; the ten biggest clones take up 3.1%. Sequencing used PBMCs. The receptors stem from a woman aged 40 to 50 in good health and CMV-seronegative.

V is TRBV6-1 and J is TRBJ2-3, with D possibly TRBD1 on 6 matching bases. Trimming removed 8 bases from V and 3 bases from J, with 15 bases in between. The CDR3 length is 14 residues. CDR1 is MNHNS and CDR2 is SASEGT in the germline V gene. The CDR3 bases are TGTGCCAGCCTCAGAAGGACAGAAACAGATACGCAGTATTTT. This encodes CASLRRTETDTQYF.

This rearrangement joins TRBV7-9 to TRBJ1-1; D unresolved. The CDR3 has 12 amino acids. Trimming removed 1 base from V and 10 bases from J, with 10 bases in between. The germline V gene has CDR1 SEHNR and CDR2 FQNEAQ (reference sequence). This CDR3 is CASSLENRGAFF. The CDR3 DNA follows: TGTGCCAGCAGCTTAGAGAACCGCGGAGCTTTCTTT.

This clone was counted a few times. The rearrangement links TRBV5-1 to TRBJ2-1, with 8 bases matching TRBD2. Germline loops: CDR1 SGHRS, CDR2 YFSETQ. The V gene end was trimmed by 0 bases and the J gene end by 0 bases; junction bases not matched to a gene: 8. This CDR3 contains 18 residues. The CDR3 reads CASSLGLAGLSSYNEQFF. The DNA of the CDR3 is TGCGCCAGCAGCTTGGGGCTAGCGGGCTTGAGCTCCTACAATGAGCAGTTCTTC.

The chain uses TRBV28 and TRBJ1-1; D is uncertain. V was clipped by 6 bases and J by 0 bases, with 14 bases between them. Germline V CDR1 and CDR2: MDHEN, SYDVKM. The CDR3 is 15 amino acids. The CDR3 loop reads CASRSERSMNTEAFF. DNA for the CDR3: TGTGCCAGCAGATCTGAACGGAGTATGAACACTGAAGCTTTCTTT.

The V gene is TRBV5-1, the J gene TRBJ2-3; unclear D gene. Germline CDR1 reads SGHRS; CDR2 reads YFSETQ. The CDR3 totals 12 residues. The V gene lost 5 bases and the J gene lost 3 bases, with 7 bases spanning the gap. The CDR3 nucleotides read TGCGCCAGCAGAGCGACGACAGATACGCAGTATTTT. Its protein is CASRATTDTQYF. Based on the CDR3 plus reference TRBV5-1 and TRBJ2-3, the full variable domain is KAGVTQTPRYLIKTRGQQVTLSCSPISGHRSVSWYQQTPGQGLQFLFEYFSETQRNKGNFPGRFSGRQFSNSRSEMNVSTLELGDSALYLCASRATTDTQYFGPGTRLTVL.

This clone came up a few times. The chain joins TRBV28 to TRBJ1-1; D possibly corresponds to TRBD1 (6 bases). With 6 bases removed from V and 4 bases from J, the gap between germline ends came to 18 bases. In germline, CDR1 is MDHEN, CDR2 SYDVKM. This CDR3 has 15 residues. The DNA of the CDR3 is TGTGCCAGCAGGCTTACACAGGGTTGGATCACTGAAGCTTTCTTT. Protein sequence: CASRLTQGWITEAFF.

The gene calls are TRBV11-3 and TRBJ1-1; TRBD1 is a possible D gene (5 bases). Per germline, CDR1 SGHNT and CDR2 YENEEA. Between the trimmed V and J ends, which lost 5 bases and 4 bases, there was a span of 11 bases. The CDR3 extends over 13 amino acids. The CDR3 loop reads CASSRGVATEAFF. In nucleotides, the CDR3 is TGTGCCAGCAGCAGGGGTGTCGCCACTGAAGCTTTCTTT.

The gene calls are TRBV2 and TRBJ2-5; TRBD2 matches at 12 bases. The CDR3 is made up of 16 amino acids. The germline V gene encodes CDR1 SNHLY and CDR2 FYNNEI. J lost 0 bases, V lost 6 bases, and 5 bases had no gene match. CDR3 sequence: CASSPTSGGYQETQYF. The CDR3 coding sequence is TGTGCCAGCAGCCCCACTAGCGGGGGGTACCAAGAGACCCAGTACTTC.

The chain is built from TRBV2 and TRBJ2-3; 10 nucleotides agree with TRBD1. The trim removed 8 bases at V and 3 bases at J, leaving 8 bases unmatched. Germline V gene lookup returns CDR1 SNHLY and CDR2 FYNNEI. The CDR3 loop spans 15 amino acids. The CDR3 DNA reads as TGTGCCAGCGCCCCCCGGACAGGGGGGACAGATACGCAGTATTTT. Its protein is CASAPRTGGTDTQYF.

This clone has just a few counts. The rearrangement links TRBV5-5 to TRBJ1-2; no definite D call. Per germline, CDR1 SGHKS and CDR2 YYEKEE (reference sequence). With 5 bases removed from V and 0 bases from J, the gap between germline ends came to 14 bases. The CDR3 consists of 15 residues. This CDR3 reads CASRTAGNSNYGYTF. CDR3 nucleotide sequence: TGTGCCAGCAGAACCGCAGGAAACTCTAACTATGGCTACACCTTC.

CDR3 sequence (DNA): TGTGCCAGCAGCGTAGCCCTAGCGGGGGCCGAAGGGAATGAGCAGTTCTTC. This translates into CASSVALAGAEGNEQFF. The rearrangement uses TRBV9 and TRBJ2-1; 10 nucleotides line up with TRBD2. The CDR3 length is 17 residues. The V gene's germline CDR1 is SGDLS and CDR2 YYNGEE. The V segment lost 0 bases and the J segment 7 bases; nucleotides outside the gene matches: 10.

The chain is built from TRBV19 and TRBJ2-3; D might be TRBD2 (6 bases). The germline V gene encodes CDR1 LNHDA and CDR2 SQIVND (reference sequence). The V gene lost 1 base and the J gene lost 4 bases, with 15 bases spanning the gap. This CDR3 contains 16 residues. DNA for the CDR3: TGTGCCAGTAGTATAGTGGGGCGGGGAGACGCAGATACGCAGTATTTT. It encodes CASSIVGRGDADTQYF.

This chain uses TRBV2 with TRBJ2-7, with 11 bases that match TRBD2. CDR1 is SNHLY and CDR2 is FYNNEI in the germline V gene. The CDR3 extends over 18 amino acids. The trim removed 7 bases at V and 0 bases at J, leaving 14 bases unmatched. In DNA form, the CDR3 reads TGTGCCAGCATGAAGGGGGTAGCGGGGGGGCGACGCTCCTACGAGCAGTACTTC. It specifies CASMKGVAGGRRSYEQYF.

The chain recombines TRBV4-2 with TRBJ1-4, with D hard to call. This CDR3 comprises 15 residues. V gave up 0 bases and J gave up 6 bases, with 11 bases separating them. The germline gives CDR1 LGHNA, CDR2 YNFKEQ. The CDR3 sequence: CASSQDWLADEKLFF. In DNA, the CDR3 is TGTGCCAGCAGCCAAGATTGGCTGGCGGATGAAAAACTGTTTTTT.

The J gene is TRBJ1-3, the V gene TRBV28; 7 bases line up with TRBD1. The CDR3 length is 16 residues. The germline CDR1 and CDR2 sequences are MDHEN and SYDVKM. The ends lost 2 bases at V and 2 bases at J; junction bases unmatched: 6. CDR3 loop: CASSLNRGKPGNTIYF. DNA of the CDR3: TGTGCCAGCAGTTTAAACAGGGGAAAGCCTGGAAACACCATATATTTT.

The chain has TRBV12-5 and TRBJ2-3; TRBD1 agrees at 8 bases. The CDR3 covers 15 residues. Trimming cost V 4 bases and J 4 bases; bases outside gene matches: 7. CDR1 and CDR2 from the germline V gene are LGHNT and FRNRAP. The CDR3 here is CASGSLSGGADTQYF. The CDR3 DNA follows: TGTGCTAGTGGTTCCCTTTCAGGGGGCGCAGATACGCAGTATTTT.

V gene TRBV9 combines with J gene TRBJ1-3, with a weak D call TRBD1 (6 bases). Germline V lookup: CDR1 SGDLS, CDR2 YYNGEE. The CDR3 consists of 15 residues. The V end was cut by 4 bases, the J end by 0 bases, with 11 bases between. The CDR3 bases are TGTGCCAGCAGCCCGCGGACAGTCTCTGGAAACACCATATATTTT. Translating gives CASSPRTVSGNTIYF.

CDR3 nucleotide sequence: TGTGCCAGCAGCCCACCACGTCGGGGGTTCACTGAAGCTTTCTTT. Translation: CASSPPRRGFTEAFF. The chain couples TRBV5-4 to TRBJ1-1, with D possibly being TRBD1 (5 bases). V lost 4 bases, J lost 4 bases, and 17 bases lay in between. Germline CDR1 and CDR2: SGHNT and YYREEE (reference sequence). This CDR3 is built from 15 residues.

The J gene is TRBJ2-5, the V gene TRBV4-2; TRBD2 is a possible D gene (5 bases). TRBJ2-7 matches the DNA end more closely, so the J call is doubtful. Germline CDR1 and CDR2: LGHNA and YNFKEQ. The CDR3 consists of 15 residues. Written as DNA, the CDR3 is TGTGCCAGCAGCCAAGAAGAGGGTAGCTCCTACGAGCAGTACTTC. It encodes CASSQEEGSSYEQYF.

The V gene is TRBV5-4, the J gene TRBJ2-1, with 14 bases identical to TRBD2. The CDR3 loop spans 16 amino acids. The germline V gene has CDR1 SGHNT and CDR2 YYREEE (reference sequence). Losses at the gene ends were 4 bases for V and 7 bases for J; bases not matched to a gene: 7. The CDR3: CASSRRLAGGLNEQFF. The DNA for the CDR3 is TGTGCCAGCAGCCGGCGACTAGCGGGGGGGCTAAATGAGCAGTTCTTC.

For the CDR3, the DNA is TGCGCCAGCAGCTCTACTGGGGGGGAACATACCTACGAGCAGTACTTC. Residues: CASSSTGGEHTYEQYF. The chain couples TRBV5-1 to TRBJ2-7, with 7 bases lining up with TRBD2. V gave up 3 bases and J gave up 2 bases; unmatched junction bases: 11. Germline assignment: CDR1 SGHRS and CDR2 YFSETQ. This CDR3 has 16 amino acids.

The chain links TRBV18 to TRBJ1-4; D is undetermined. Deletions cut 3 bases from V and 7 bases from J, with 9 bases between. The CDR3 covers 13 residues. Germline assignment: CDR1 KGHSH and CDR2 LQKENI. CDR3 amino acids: CASSPPVAEKLFF. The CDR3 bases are TGTGCCAGCTCACCCCCCGTGGCTGAAAAACTGTTTTTT. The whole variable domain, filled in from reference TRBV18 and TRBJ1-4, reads NAGVMQNPRHLVRRRGQEARLRCSPMKGHSHVYWYRQLPEEGLKFMVYLQKENIIDESGMPKERFSAEFPKEGPSILRIQQVVRGDSAAYFCASSPPVAEKLFFGSGTQLSVL.